These T cell receptor beta chains were read from a single sample in a study of cytomegalovirus exposure and HLA in healthy donors. Method: immunoSEQ multiplex PCR; TCRdb's copy keeps in-frame clones and lacks some. The table has about 260,000 clones, roughly four fifths seen once. Sequences were obtained from PBMCs. The receptors originated from a middle-aged woman in good health and CMV-seropositive. CDR3s include the opening cysteine and the closing phenylalanine or tryptophan. The order of the fields is V gene, clone size, CDR3 length, J gene, D gene, CDR3 DNA, CDR3 protein. A D gene is named only where the DNA matches it firmly. Clone size is not always given. Where it is, it says once, few, many or a class for expanded clones.

TRBV9	-	14	TRBJ2-7	TRBD2	TGTGCCAGCTCGAAGGGACTAGCGGGCAACGAGCAGTACTTC	CASSKGLAGNEQYF
TRBV5-1	-	16	TRBJ1-2	TRBD1	TGCGCCAGCAGCTATGGGACAGGGTCGACCCGATGGGGCTACACCTTC	CASSYGTGSTRWGYTF
TRBV30	-	13	TRBJ1-1	-	TGTGCCTGGAAGGCGGGGCTGGTCACTGAAGCTTTCTTT	CAWKAGLVTEAFF
TRBV5-1	-	15	TRBJ1-5	TRBD1	TGCGCCAGCAGCGTAGGGACAGGCTTGAATCAGCCCCAGCATTTT	CASSVGTGLNQPQHF
TRBV2	-	15	TRBJ2-1	TRBD2	TGTGCCAGCAGGGTTCAGCGGGACTACTACAATGAGCAGTTCTTC	CASRVQRDYYNEQFF
TRBV6-1	-	16	TRBJ2-6	-	TGTGCCAGCAGTGAAGCATGGGCAGGTCAGGCCAACGTCCTGACTTTC	CASSEAWAGQANVLTF
TRBV5-1	-	16	TRBJ2-3	-	TGCGCCAGCAGCTTTAAGGGTGCCCCAAGGGGAGATACGCAGTATTTT	CASSFKGAPRGDTQYF
TRBV29-1	-	14	TRBJ1-4	-	TGCAGCGCCTCAAGGGCCGGGGAGGGCGAAAAACTGTTTTTT	CSASRAGEGEKLFF
TRBV2	few	13	TRBJ2-1	TRBD2	TGTGCCACCAAGACTAGCTTCTTGAATGAGCAGTTCTTC	CATKTSFLNEQFF
TRBV5-4	few	15	TRBJ1-5	TRBD1	TGTGCCAGCAGCGAGGGGACAGGGAAAGACCAGCCCCAGCATTTT	CASSEGTGKDQPQHF
TRBV10-3	-	16	TRBJ1-1	-	TGTGCCATCAGTGAGTCGATGAGGGGAGGATACACTGAAGCTTTCTTT	CAISESMRGGYTEAFF
TRBV15	once	15	TRBJ2-3	-	TGTGCCACCAGCAGACCCACGGACTACACAGATACGCAGTATTTT	CATSRPTDYTDTQYF
TRBV9	-	15	TRBJ1-4	TRBD1	TGTGCCAGCAGCGTAGAGGGACAGGGTTATGAAAAACTGTTTTTT	CASSVEGQGYEKLFF
TRBV4-2	-	18	TRBJ2-6	TRBD1	TGTGCCAGCAGTCAAGGGGACAGGGTCCTCTCTGGGGCCAACGTCCTGACTTTC	CASSQGDRVLSGANVLTF
TRBV5-1	-	15	TRBJ2-5	-	TGCGCCAGCAGCCGTGACTCGGGGTCAGGTGAGACCCAGTACTTC	CASSRDSGSGETQYF
TRBV7-9	-	14	TRBJ1-1	-	TGTGCCAGCGATGCGGACAGACATACTTCTGAAGCTTTCTTT	CASDADRHTSEAFF
TRBV28	-	15	TRBJ1-1	-	TGTGCCAGCAGTCGAATTACCCCGGTGAACACTGAAGCTTTCTTT	CASSRITPVNTEAFF
TRBV6-5	-	14	TRBJ2-7	-	TGTGCCAGCAGTTTCTCCGGGACACCCTACGAGCAGTACTTC	CASSFSGTPYEQYF
TRBV6-1	few	15	TRBJ2-7	TRBD1	TGTGCCAGCAGTGGGGGGACAGGGTTGTCGTACGAGCAGTACTTC	CASSGGTGLSYEQYF
TRBV10-1	-	17	TRBJ2-7	TRBD1	TGCGCCAGCACCAAACAAGGGGACAGGGGGCGAACGGACGAGCAGTACTTC	CASTKQGDRGRTDEQYF
TRBV11-3	-	16	TRBJ1-1	-	TGTGCCAGCAGCCCTACTAGGGGAGGGGGGAACACTGAAGCTTTCTTT	CASSPTRGGGNTEAFF
TRBV27	-	14	TRBJ2-5	-	TGTGCCAGCAGTTTTTCAACTAGGGGGGAGACCCAGTACTTC	CASSFSTRGETQYF
TRBV6-6	-	13	TRBJ1-5	TRBD1	TGTGCCAGCACCCAGGGGGTAAATCAGCCCCAGCATTTT	CASTQGVNQPQHF
TRBV6-5	few	15	TRBJ2-7	TRBD2	TGTGCCAGCAGTCCACAAACGGCGGGAGGCTACGAGCAGTACTTC	CASSPQTAGGYEQYF
TRBV30	-	16	TRBJ2-1	TRBD2	TGTGCCTGGAGTGTGTTTAGGACTAGCGGGAACAATGAGCAGTTCTTC	CAWSVFRTSGNNEQFF
TRBV4-1	-	17	TRBJ2-7	-	TGCGCCAGCAGCCCCCTGGCGGGGACTCTAAGCTCCTACGAGCAGTACTTC	CASSPLAGTLSSYEQYF
TRBV28	-	12	TRBJ1-4	-	TGTGCCAGCAGTTTCGGCTACGGGAAACTGTTTTTT	CASSFGYGKLFF
TRBV5-1	-	16	TRBJ2-3	TRBD2	TGCGCCAGCAGCCTCGGGGTAGCGGGAGCCGCAGATACGCAGTATTTT	CASSLGVAGAADTQYF
TRBV4-3	-	18	TRBJ1-5	-	TGCGCCAGCAGCCAAGATATAGGGGGGGGGTATAGCAATCAGCCCCAGCATTTT	CASSQDIGGGYSNQPQHF
TRBV10-3	few	14	TRBJ2-2	-	TGTGCCGGCAGTTCGGGAGTAGGGGCCGGGGAGCTGTTTTTT	CAGSSGVGAGELFF
TRBV15	-	15	TRBJ2-7	TRBD1	TGTGCCACCAGCAGAGATCCAGGGGGCTCCTACGAGCAGTACTTC	CATSRDPGGSYEQYF
TRBV10-3	-	14	TRBJ2-7	-	TGTGCCATCAGTGAGGCGGGACAGATCTACGAGCAGTACTTC	CAISEAGQIYEQYF
TRBV28	-	14	TRBJ1-6	-	TGTGCCAGCAGTGCGGTTTGGGGCGGTTCACCCCTCCACTTT	CASSAVWGGSPLHF
TRBV5-1	few	18	TRBJ1-2	TRBD1	TGCGCCAGCAGCTTGGGGGACAGGGGCGGTTATCGGCGAGATGGCTACACCTTC	CASSLGDRGGYRRDGYTF
TRBV6-5	-	15	TRBJ2-7	TRBD1	TGTGCCAGCAGTTACTTAGGGACAGGGTCCTACGAGCAGTACTTC	CASSYLGTGSYEQYF
TRBV28	-	13	TRBJ2-7	TRBD2	TGTGCCAGCAGTTTGGGGGGGAGGAGGGAGCAGTACTTC	CASSLGGRREQYF